This T cell receptor beta chain comes out of a study of cytomegalovirus exposure and HLA in healthy donors. PCR employed 60 Vbeta and 13 Jbeta primers. Sequenced by immunoSEQ multiplex PCR; TCRdb stores in-frame clones only, minus some. This table has approximately 99,000 clones, about four fifths appearing once. Germline V gene lookup returns CDR1 SNHLY and CDR2 FYNNEI. V was pared by 10 bases and J by 0 bases, with 12 bases of the junction left unmatched. This CDR3 spans 15 amino acids. The sample consisted of PBMCs. The genes are TRBV2 and TRBJ2-7, with 7 bases that match TRBD2. This clonotype was obtained from a man between 40 and 49 years old in good health and CMV-seropositive. Here the CDR3 reads CATHGVGGSSYEQYF. CDR3 bases: TGTGCCACCCACGGGGTCGGGGGGAGCTCCTACGAGCAGTACTTC.